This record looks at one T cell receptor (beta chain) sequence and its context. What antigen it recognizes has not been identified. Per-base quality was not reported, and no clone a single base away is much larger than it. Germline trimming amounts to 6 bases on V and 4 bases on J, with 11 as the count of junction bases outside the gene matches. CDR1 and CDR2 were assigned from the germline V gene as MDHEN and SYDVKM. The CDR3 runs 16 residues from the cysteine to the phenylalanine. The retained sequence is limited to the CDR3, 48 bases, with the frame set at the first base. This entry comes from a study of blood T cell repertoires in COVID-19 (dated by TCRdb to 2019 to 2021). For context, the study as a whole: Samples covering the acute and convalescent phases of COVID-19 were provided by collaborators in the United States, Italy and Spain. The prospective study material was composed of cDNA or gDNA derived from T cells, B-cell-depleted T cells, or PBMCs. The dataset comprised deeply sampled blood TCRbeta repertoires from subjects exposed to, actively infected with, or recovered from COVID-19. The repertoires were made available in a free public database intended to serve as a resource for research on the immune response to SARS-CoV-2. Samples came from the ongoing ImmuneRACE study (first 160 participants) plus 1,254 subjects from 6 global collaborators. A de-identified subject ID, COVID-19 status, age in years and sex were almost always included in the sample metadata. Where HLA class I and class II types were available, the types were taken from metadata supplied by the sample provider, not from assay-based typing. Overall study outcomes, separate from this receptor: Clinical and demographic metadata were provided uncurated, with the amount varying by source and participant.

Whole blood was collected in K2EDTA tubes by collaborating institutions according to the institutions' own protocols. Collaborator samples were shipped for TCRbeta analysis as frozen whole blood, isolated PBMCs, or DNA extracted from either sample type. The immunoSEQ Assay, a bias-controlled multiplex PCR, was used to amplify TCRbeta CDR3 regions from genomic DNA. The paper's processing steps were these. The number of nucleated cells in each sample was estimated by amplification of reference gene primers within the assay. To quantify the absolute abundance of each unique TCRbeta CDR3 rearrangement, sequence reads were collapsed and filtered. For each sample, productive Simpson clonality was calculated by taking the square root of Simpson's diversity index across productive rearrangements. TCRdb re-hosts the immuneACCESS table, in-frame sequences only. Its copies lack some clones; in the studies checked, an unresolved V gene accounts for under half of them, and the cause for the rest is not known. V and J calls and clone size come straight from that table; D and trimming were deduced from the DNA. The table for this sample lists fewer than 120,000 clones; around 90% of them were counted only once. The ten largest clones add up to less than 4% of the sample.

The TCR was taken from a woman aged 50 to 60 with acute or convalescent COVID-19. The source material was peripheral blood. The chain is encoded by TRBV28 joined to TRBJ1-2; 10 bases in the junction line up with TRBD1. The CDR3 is CASRPIGQGDSYGYTF. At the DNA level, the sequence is TGTGCCAGCAGACCAATAGGACAGGGGGACAGCTATGGCTACACCTTC.